Listed here are 31 T cell receptor beta chains from one sample, sequenced in a study of cytomegalovirus exposure and HLA in healthy donors. PCR used 60 Vbeta primers and 13 Jbeta primers. Sequenced by immunoSEQ multiplex PCR; TCRdb stores in-frame clones only, minus some. The profile shows 150,000 to 250,000 clones, roughly 85% of them singletons. Sequencing was done on a sample of PBMCs. All receptors come from a woman in her fifties or sixties in good health and CMV-seronegative.

About this clone itself: At one end, the junction sequence differs from germline, possibly due to a read error. Other DNA sequences in this sample translate to the same CDR3. This rearrangement joins TRBV6-5 to TRBJ1-1; 7 bases map to TRBD1. This CDR3 region has 15 residues. CDR1 MNHEY and CDR2 SVGAGI come from the germline V gene. The CDR3 loop is CASSYSRTGNTEAFF. The CDR3 DNA sequence: TGTGCCAGCAGCTACTCTCGGACAGGAAACACTGAAGCTTTCTTT.

This clone was picked up a small number of times. V usage is TRBV2 and J usage is TRBJ2-1, with TRBD2 matching over 9 bases. There are 17 residues in the CDR3. The trim removed 6 bases at V and 3 bases at J, leaving 12 bases unmatched. Per germline, CDR1 SNHLY and CDR2 FYNNEI. The DNA of the CDR3 is TGTGCCAGCAGCGGAGCGGGAGGCGGGGCTTTCTACAATGAGCAGTTCTTC. It encodes CASSGAGGGAFYNEQFF. The full variable domain, rest sourced from reference TRBV2 and TRBJ2-1, is EPEVTQTPSHQVTQMGQEVILRCVPISNHLYFYWYRQILGQKVEFLVSFYNNEISEKSEIFDDQFSVERPDGSNFTLKIRSTKLEDSAMYFCASSGAGGGAFYNEQFFGPGTRLTVL.

This clone was counted once. The J gene is TRBJ1-1, the V gene TRBV10-1; 7 nucleotides match TRBD1. CDR1 is WNHNN, CDR2 SYGVQD, per germline (reference sequence). The junction had 10 bases not matched to a gene; V was cut back by 2 bases and J by 1 base. The CDR3 is 17 amino acids. The CDR3 is CASSEGGTGQKNTEAFF. For the CDR3, the DNA is TGCGCCAGCAGTGAGGGGGGAACGGGACAGAAGAACACTGAAGCTTTCTTT.

The chain recombines TRBV14 with TRBJ1-4; 7 bases align to TRBD1. CDR1 and CDR2 (germline): SGHDN, FVKESK. The CDR3 runs 15 residues. Trimming cost V 4 bases and J 7 bases; bases outside gene matches: 9. The CDR3 sequence: CASSRLTGYSEKLFF. The DNA for the CDR3 is TGTGCCAGCAGCCGCCTGACAGGGTACAGTGAAAAACTGTTTTTT.

The chain uses TRBV2 and TRBJ2-1; 9 positions match TRBD2. V was clipped by 3 bases and J by 8 bases; unmatched bases: 8. There are 15 residues in the CDR3. Per the germline V gene, CDR1 is SNHLY and CDR2 is FYNNEI. This chain's CDR3 is CASSDGAGGRDEQFF. For the CDR3, the DNA is TGTGCCAGCAGTGACGGAGCGGGAGGACGGGATGAGCAGTTCTTC.

The table lists this clone with a count of one. This chain connects TRBV19 to TRBJ2-2, with 15 bases matching TRBD2. The CDR3 totals 17 residues. Germline assignment: CDR1 LNHDA and CDR2 SQIVND (reference sequence). J gave up 3 bases and V 5 bases, and 4 bases lay outside the gene matches. The CDR3 spells CASSWTSGRAYTGELFF. CDR3 coding DNA: TGTGCCAGTAGTTGGACTAGCGGGAGGGCCTACACCGGGGAGCTGTTTTTT.

The chain is built from TRBV12-5 and TRBJ2-2, with 8 nucleotides matching TRBD1. The CDR3 is 15 amino acids. CDR1 LGHNT and CDR2 FRNRAP come from the germline V gene. Germline trimming cut 1 base from V and 6 bases from J; bases unmatched to any gene: 4. The CDR3 sequence is CASGLGQGSAGELFF. The CDR3 region has the DNA TGTGCTAGTGGTTTGGGACAGGGGTCCGCCGGGGAGCTGTTTTTT.

The chain has TRBV7-6 and TRBJ1-5; D ambiguous. Germline V lookup: CDR1 SGHVS, CDR2 FNYEAQ. Trimming shortened V by 0 bases and J by 7 bases, and 4 bases separated the two germline ends. There are 12 residues in the CDR3. The CDR3 bases are TGTGCCAGCAGCTTAGCCGGGCAGCCCCAGCATTTT. It codes for CASSLAGQPQHF.

The chain couples TRBV10-2 to TRBJ1-1; a weak D match, TRBD1 (6 bases). Trimming took 10 bases from V and 4 from J, leaving 19 bases between them. This CDR3 comprises 14 residues. The germline gives CDR1 WSHSY, CDR2 SAAADI. Written as DNA, the CDR3 is TGCGCCACCCAGAAACAGGGATCCGGCACTGAAGCTTTCTTT. It encodes CATQKQGSGTEAFF.

Only one count was recorded for this clone. The chain is built from TRBV5-1 and TRBJ2-1, with TRBD2 identical over 12 bases. Trimming at V came to 0 bases and at J to 7 bases, leaving 8 bases not matched to a gene. CDR3 length: 17 residues. Per germline, CDR1 SGHRS and CDR2 YFSETQ. The CDR3 DNA is TGCGCCAGCAGCTTGGCCGTACTAGCGGGAGGAGTTAATGAGCAGTTCTTC. Its translation: CASSLAVLAGGVNEQFF.

The CDR3 DNA reads TGCGCCAGCAGTCAGCCCAGGGGATGGAGCACTGAAGCTTTCTTT. Translated, it gives CASSQPRGWSTEAFF. V and J are TRBV23-1 and TRBJ1-1; tentatively, D is TRBD1 (6 bases). TRBV23-1 is placed among ORFs of uncertain function. This CDR3 has 15 amino acids. Deletions cut 3 bases from V and 4 bases from J, with 15 bases between.

The genes are TRBV29-1 and TRBJ2-1; weak D call: TRBD1 (6 bases). Trimming removed 3 bases from V and 6 bases from J, with 18 bases in between. Per germline, CDR1 SQVTM and CDR2 ANQGSEA. The CDR3 has 15 amino acids. CDR3 loop: CSVDNPGVGFNEQFF. CDR3 bases: TGCAGCGTTGATAACCCAGGGGTCGGTTTCAATGAGCAGTTCTTC.

The V gene is TRBV28, the J gene TRBJ2-3; D is unresolved. The germline gives CDR1 MDHEN, CDR2 SYDVKM. V lost 8 bases, J lost 0 bases, and 9 bases lay in between. The length of the CDR3 is 13 residues. DNA for the CDR3: TGTGCCAGCCTGACTCGGAGCACAGATACGCAGTATTTT. Protein sequence: CASLTRSTDTQYF.

The chain employs TRBV2 and TRBJ1-2; 10 nucleotides line up with TRBD1. The germline gives CDR1 SNHLY, CDR2 FYNNEI. The CDR3 is 16 residues long. The V gene end was trimmed by 1 base and the J gene end by 7 bases; junction bases not matched to a gene: 9. The chain's CDR3 is CASSEVGDRGSSGYTF. As DNA, the CDR3 is TGTGCCAGCAGTGAAGTGGGGGACAGGGGTTCGAGTGGCTACACCTTC.

Regarding this clone: Distinct nucleotide sequences in the sample also encode this CDR3. The chain carries TRBV5-1 and TRBJ1-2, with 8 nucleotides matching TRBD1. In germline, CDR1 is SGHRS, CDR2 YFSETQ. The length of the CDR3 is 14 residues. V lost 2 bases to trimming and J lost 7 bases; unmatched junction nucleotides: 7. The CDR3 nucleotides are TGCGCCAGCAGCTTATGGCAGGGGGCTCGTGGCTACACCTTC. Translation: CASSLWQGARGYTF. The variable domain in full, completed from reference TRBV5-1 and TRBJ1-2, reads KAGVTQTPRYLIKTRGQQVTLSCSPISGHRSVSWYQQTPGQGLQFLFEYFSETQRNKGNFPGRFSGRQFSNSRSEMNVSTLELGDSALYLCASSLWQGARGYTFGSGTRLTVV.

Here the CDR3 reads CASSVTGGNTEAFF. CDR3 nucleotides: TGCGCCAGCAGCGTGACAGGGGGGAACACTGAAGCTTTCTTT. This sequence joins TRBV5-1 and TRBJ1-1, with 9 nucleotides matching TRBD1. The length of the CDR3 is 14 residues. V lost 4 bases to trimming and J lost 1 base; unmatched junction nucleotides: 2. Germline V gene sequence: CDR1 SGHRS, CDR2 YFSETQ.

This chain links TRBV6-5 with TRBJ1-2; 10 bases are a match to TRBD1. The germline CDR1 and CDR2 sequences are MNHEY and SVGAGI. The CDR3 has 13 amino acids. V lost 6 bases and J lost 8; bases outside the gene matches: 6. The CDR3 is CASRGTGVGGYTF. CDR3 in DNA: TGTGCCAGCAGGGGGACAGGGGTTGGAGGCTACACCTTC.

The chain combines TRBV15 with TRBJ2-5; D perhaps matches TRBD2 (5 bases). The J call may be faulty, since TRBJ2-7 better matches the DNA end. This CDR3 is 15 amino acids long. In germline, CDR1 is LNHNV, CDR2 YYDKDF (reference sequence). DNA of the CDR3: TGTGCCACCAGCAGGCCCAGCCGGGAAAGCTACGAGCAGTACTTC. Amino acids: CATSRPSRESYEQYF.

This clone was detected only a few times. The gene calls are TRBV9 and TRBJ2-3; D gene ambiguous. This CDR3 has 15 residues. V was trimmed by 4 bases and J by 1 base, leaving 13 bases between them. Germline V gives CDR1 SGDLS, CDR2 YYNGEE. The CDR3 region has the DNA TGTGCCAGCAGCTTGGATGGAGTCGGCACAGATACGCAGTATTTT. Amino acid sequence: CASSLDGVGTDTQYF.

This sequence joins TRBV5-5 and TRBJ2-7, with a tentative D call TRBD2 (6 bases). Germline V gene sequence: CDR1 SGHKS, CDR2 YYEKEE (reference sequence). This CDR3 is 15 amino acids long. The V and J ends lost 0 bases and 6 bases respectively, with 16 bases between them. The CDR3 DNA follows: TGTGCCAGCAGCTTGGTTGCGGGGCCTACGGGCGAGCAGTACTTC. Translation gives CASSLVAGPTGEQYF.

The chain has TRBV28 and TRBJ2-7; 7 bases fit TRBD2. The CDR3 extends over 13 amino acids. Trimming at V came to 8 bases and at J to 2 bases, leaving 6 bases not matched to a gene. Per germline, CDR1 MDHEN and CDR2 SYDVKM. CDR3 protein: CASRTSATYEQYF. CDR3 bases: TGTGCCAGCCGCACTAGCGCTACCTACGAGCAGTACTTC.

The chain employs TRBV5-1 and TRBJ1-2; weak D call: TRBD1 (5 bases). The length of the CDR3 is 18 residues. The V end lost 5 bases, the J end lost 4 bases, and 27 bases lay between the germline ends. Germline lookup yields CDR1 SGHRS and CDR2 YFSETQ. The chain's CDR3 is CASSQYPNGGAVIYGYTF. DNA of the CDR3: TGCGCCAGCAGTCAGTATCCGAACGGAGGGGCAGTTATCTATGGCTACACCTTC.

The genes are TRBV30 and TRBJ2-4; no firm D call. The CDR3 length is 15 residues. V lost 3 bases and J lost 0, with 12 bases in between. Germline values: CDR1 GTSNPN, CDR2 SVGIG (reference sequence). CDR3 protein: CAWRLNPIAKNIQYF. CDR3 in DNA: TGTGCCTGGAGGTTGAATCCTATAGCCAAAAACATTCAGTACTTC.

The rearrangement joins TRBV11-2 to TRBJ2-2; 13 bases fit TRBD2. The germline CDR1 and CDR2 sequences are SGHAT and FQNNGV. This CDR3 comprises 16 residues. Germline trimming cut 5 bases from V and 6 bases from J; bases unmatched to any gene: 6. CDR3 sequence reads: CASSPWTSGSSGELFF. The DNA of the CDR3 is TGTGCCAGCAGCCCATGGACTAGCGGGAGTTCCGGGGAGCTGTTTTTT. The full variable domain, its missing parts supplied by reference TRBV11-2 and TRBJ2-2, is EAGVAQSPRYKIIEKRQSVAFWCNPISGHATLYWYQQILGQGPKLLIQFQNNGVVDDSQLPKDRFSAERLKGVDSTLKIQPAKLEDSAVYLCASSPWTSGSSGELFFGEGSRLTVL.

V and J are TRBV15 and TRBJ1-4; possible D gene TRBD1, 5 bases. Trimming stripped 3 bases from V and 5 bases from J, with 19 bases between. This CDR3 has 17 residues. The germline V gene encodes CDR1 LNHNV and CDR2 YYDKDF (reference sequence). The CDR3 DNA is TGTGCCACCAGCAGGCAACCGGGGACGGGAGTGAATGAAAAACTGTTTTTT. Amino acid sequence: CATSRQPGTGVNEKLFF.

V gene TRBV11-2 combines with J gene TRBJ2-7, with 12 bases aligning to TRBD1. Germline-derived CDR1 and CDR2 are SGHAT and FQNNGV. The CDR3 totals 18 residues. Trimming removed 1 base from V and 4 bases from J; junction bases left unmatched: 11. CDR3 sequence: CASSLGGTGGPRGYEQYF. DNA for the CDR3: TGTGCCAGCAGCTTAGGAGGGACAGGGGGCCCGAGAGGATACGAGCAGTACTTC.

This clone has more than one count but fewer than ten. The genes are TRBV5-1 and TRBJ1-3; D uncertain. The CDR3 extends over 12 amino acids. Germline V gives CDR1 SGHRS, CDR2 YFSETQ. The ends were cut back, 6 bases at V and 2 bases at J, with 6 bases in the middle. The CDR3 protein is CASTETGNTIYF. CDR3 in DNA: TGCGCCAGCACGGAGACTGGAAACACCATATATTTT.

The V call is TRBV11-2, the J call TRBJ2-1; 10 bases align to TRBD2. CDR3 length: 16 residues. In germline, CDR1 is SGHAT, CDR2 FQNNGV. V gave up 4 bases and J gave up 9 bases; unmatched junction bases: 12. The chain's CDR3 is CASSSPSGSITSEQFF. The CDR3 DNA sequence: TGTGCCAGCAGCTCCCCTAGCGGGAGCATCACCAGTGAGCAGTTCTTC.

This clone has just one count. The chain joins TRBV7-6 to TRBJ2-5; D ambiguous. This CDR3 is 14 amino acids long. Germline-derived CDR1 and CDR2 are SGHVS and FNYEAQ. Trimming stripped 5 bases from V and 1 base from J, with 11 bases between. The CDR3 spells CASSTTTFQETQYF. The CDR3 coding sequence is TGTGCCAGCAGCACGACAACCTTCCAAGAGACCCAGTACTTC.

CDR3 DNA: TGTGCCAGCAGCGGGAATCCGGGAGGGACTTCACCCCTCCACTTT. Translating it yields CASSGNPGGTSPLHF. The chain recombines TRBV9 with TRBJ1-6; possible D gene TRBD1, 5 bases. The CDR3 is 15 amino acids. With 3 bases removed from V and 9 bases from J, the gap between germline ends came to 16 bases. Per germline, CDR1 SGDLS and CDR2 YYNGEE. Full variable domain (remainder filled in from reference TRBV9 and TRBJ1-6): DSGVTQTPKHLITATGQRVTLRCSPRSGDLSVYWYQQSLDQGLQFLIQYYNGEERAKGNILERFSAQQFPDLHSELNLSSLELGDSALYFCASSGNPGGTSPLHFGNGTRLTVT.

Comments on this clone: Other DNA sequences from this sample encode an identical CDR3 as well. The chain combines TRBV28 with TRBJ2-7; 7 bases match TRBD2. The CDR3 sequence is 11 residues long. Losses at the gene ends were 8 bases for V and 7 bases for J; bases not matched to a gene: 5. From germline, CDR1 is MDHEN and CDR2 SYDVKM. The CDR3 reads CASGRAREQYF. As DNA, the CDR3 is TGTGCCAGCGGGAGGGCAAGAGAGCAGTACTTC.